This T cell receptor (beta chain) came from a study of shared clonotypes between healthy human individuals. Study-wide results and caveats: Clonotypes shared by all four sorted-subset donors had higher generation probabilities than non-shared clonotypes.

Sequencing used immunoSEQ multiplex PCR; TCRdb keeps in-frame clones, though not all of them. Of about 2.4 million clones in the sample, 90% to 95% were seen once. To note about this clone: The antigen is unknown.

CDR1 and CDR2 from the germline V gene are MNHEY and SVGAGI. The CDR3 runs to 14 residues. Every donor, a Caucasian adult, lived in Nashville, Tennessee. This receptor was identified in a man younger than 30 in good health. Some clones in this sample may be carry-over from other donors' samples. The sample consisted of naive CD4+ T cells from PBMCs. Subset here: CD45RA+ positively selected. The J gene is TRBJ2-5, the V gene TRBV6-5, with D perhaps matching TRBD1 or TRBD2 (5 bases each). The DNA end is a closer match to TRBJ2-7, so the J assignment may be wrong. CDR3 nucleotides: TGTGCCAGTCGATCCGGGACCGATGTCTACGAGCAGTACTTC. Amino acids: CASRSGTDVYEQYF.